Each of the 16 T cell receptor beta chains below was sequenced from the same sample in a study of T cell responses to AZD1222 COVID-19 vaccine. Generated by immunoSEQ multiplex PCR, the TCRdb table keeps only in-frame clones and is missing some. The table records approximately 140,000 clones, more than 85% of them present only once. The sample was peripheral blood, taken 28 days after the second AZD1222 dose. These receptors were collected from an adult who received the AZD1222 COVID-19 vaccine.

The V call is TRBV15, the J call TRBJ1-2, with D perhaps TRBD1 (5 bases). The germline V gene has CDR1 LNHNV and CDR2 YYDKDF (reference sequence). The V and J ends lost 5 bases and 1 base respectively, with 20 bases between them. CDR3 length equals 17 residues. The CDR3 sequence: CATSSTPARALNYGYTF. As DNA, the CDR3 is TGTGCCACCAGCTCCACCCCCGCCAGGGCCCTTAACTATGGCTACACCTTC. Together with reference TRBV15 and TRBJ1-2, the CDR3 gives the full variable domain: DAMVIQNPRYQVTQFGKPVTLSCSQTLNHNVMYWYQQKSSQAPKLLFHYYDKDFNNEADTPDNFQSRRPNTSFCFLDIRSPGLGDTAMYLCATSSTPARALNYGYTFGSGTRLTVV.

The V gene is TRBV5-6, the J gene TRBJ2-3; TRBD1 might be the D (5 bases). CDR1 is SGHDT, CDR2 YYEEEE, per germline. V lost 3 bases, J lost 1 base, and 12 bases lay in between. This CDR3 spans 15 amino acids. CDR3 sequence reads: CASSSQGGRTDTQYF. CDR3 DNA sequence: TGTGCCAGCAGCTCCCAGGGTGGTCGCACAGATACGCAGTATTTT.

V and J are TRBV11-2 and TRBJ1-1, with D possibly matching TRBD1 (6 bases). Germline loops: CDR1 SGHAT, CDR2 FQNNGV. The V end lost 1 base, the J end lost 1 base, and 10 bases lay between the germline ends. The CDR3 is 15 amino acids. The CDR3 region is CASSLGRGRNTEAFF. The CDR3 DNA follows: TGTGCCAGCAGCTTAGGGCGGGGGCGGAACACTGAAGCTTTCTTT.

This clone appeared a single time. J is TRBJ1-1 and V is TRBV28; 8 bases are shared with TRBD1. V gave up 2 bases and J gave up 5 bases; unmatched junction bases: 7. Germline loops: CDR1 MDHEN, CDR2 SYDVKM. The CDR3 runs 15 residues. The DNA for the CDR3 is TGTGCCAGCAGTTTAGGGGCAGGGGGCCGGACTGAAGCTTTCTTT. It is translated as CASSLGAGGRTEAFF.

The chain employs TRBV5-4 and TRBJ2-7; 9 bases are a match to TRBD1. Germline trimming cut 1 base from V and 6 bases from J; bases unmatched to any gene: 8. The CDR3 spans 15 residues. The germline V gene encodes CDR1 SGHNT and CDR2 YYREEE (reference sequence). The chain's CDR3 is CASSLLSRTGVEQYF. The CDR3 DNA sequence: TGTGCCAGCAGCTTGCTTTCAAGGACAGGGGTCGAGCAGTACTTC.

The chain couples TRBV3-1 (or the pseudogene TRBV3-2) to TRBJ2-3; D possibly corresponds to TRBD2 (5 bases). The V end was cut by 3 bases, the J end by 4 bases, with 17 bases between. The CDR3 runs 16 residues. Germline V gene lookup returns CDR1 LGHDT and CDR2 YNNKEL (reference sequence). The CDR3 DNA follows: TGTGCCAGCAGCCAGGGTTGGGCTAGCTTGGCAGATACGCAGTATTTT. This translates into CASSQGWASLADTQYF.

This chain links TRBV4-1 with TRBJ1-5, with D maybe TRBD1 (6 bases). The CDR3 has 19 residues. Germline CDR1 reads MGHRA; CDR2 reads YSYEKL. The V end lost 0 bases, the J end lost 3 bases, and 21 bases lay between the germline ends. CDR3 sequence reads: CASSQDRGKGQGHNQPQHF. The CDR3 region has the DNA TGCGCCAGCAGCCAAGATCGCGGTAAGGGCCAGGGACACAATCAGCCCCAGCATTTT.

The chain has TRBV6-5 and TRBJ1-5; TRBD1 matches at 7 bases. CDR3 size: 14 residues. After removal of 8 bases from V and 2 bases from J, the junction contained 6 bases not matched to a gene. CDR1 and CDR2 (germline): MNHEY, SVGAGI. The CDR3 protein is CASARTGGNQPQHF. The CDR3 region has the DNA TGTGCCAGCGCAAGGACAGGAGGCAATCAGCCCCAGCATTTT.

This chain links TRBV25-1 with TRBJ1-4; a possible D gene is TRBD1 (5 bases). CDR3 size: 14 residues. V gave up 9 bases and J gave up 7 bases, with 18 bases separating them. Germline assignment: CDR1 MGHDK and CDR2 SYGVNS. The DNA of the CDR3 is TGTGCCAGTTCCGATGGGGGGGGTGGTGAAAAACTGTTTTTT. Its protein is CASSDGGGGEKLFF.

The chain carries TRBV6-6 and TRBJ2-3, with D possibly matching TRBD1 (5 bases). V was clipped by 6 bases and J by 4 bases, with 11 bases between them. CDR1 MNHNY and CDR2 SVGAGI come from the germline V gene (reference sequence). The CDR3 covers 13 residues. DNA of the CDR3: TGTGCCAGCAGAAGGGGCAGCGCAGATACGCAGTATTTT. Residues: CASRRGSADTQYF.

This chain links TRBV3-1 (or the pseudogene TRBV3-2) with TRBJ1-2; possibly TRBD1 for D (5 bases). The ends were cut back, 4 bases at V and 1 base at J, with 10 bases in the middle. This CDR3 has 14 residues. Germline V gene sequence: CDR1 LGHDT, CDR2 YNNKEL (reference sequence). DNA for the CDR3: TGTGCCAGCAGCCCGGGACTACTTAACTATGGCTACACCTTC. Translation: CASSPGLLNYGYTF.

V is TRBV12-3 or TRBV12-4 and J is TRBJ1-1; D call uncertain. V was cut by 5 bases and J by 3 bases, with 10 bases left in between. The CDR3 runs 13 residues. CDR3 coding DNA: TGTGCCAGCAGTACCCAGAGGGACACTGAAGCTTTCTTT. It translates to CASSTQRDTEAFF.

The chain carries TRBV12-3 or TRBV12-4 and TRBJ2-2, with D perhaps matching TRBD1 (6 bases). The V end was cut by 9 bases, the J end by 4 bases, with 12 bases between. CDR3 length equals 13 residues. The chain's CDR3 is CASESTGTGELFF. CDR3 nucleotides: TGTGCCAGTGAATCGACAGGCACCGGGGAGCTGTTTTTT.

The rearrangement joins TRBV19 to TRBJ1-2, with D possibly matching TRBD1 (6 bases). The CDR3 extends over 14 amino acids. Germline loops: CDR1 LNHDA, CDR2 SQIVND (reference sequence). Trimming stripped 6 bases from V and 3 bases from J, with 14 bases between. CDR3 sequence (DNA): TGTGCCAGTAGGCTCGGAGGGGGGGACTATGGCTACACCTTC. Its protein is CASRLGGGDYGYTF.

The chain employs TRBV30 and TRBJ1-2, with 7 bases identical to TRBD1. Trimming cost V 3 bases and J 4 bases; bases outside gene matches: 11. The CDR3 totals 15 residues. CDR1 GTSNPN and CDR2 SVGIG come from the germline V gene (reference sequence). The CDR3 DNA follows: TGTGCCTGGAGCTCCCTCCGGGACAGCGCCTATGGCTACACCTTC. Translated, it gives CAWSSLRDSAYGYTF. Full variable domain (rest looked up from reference TRBV30 and TRBJ1-2): SQTIHQWPATLVQPVGSPLSLECTVEGTSNPNLYWYRQAAGRGLQLLFYSVGIGQISSEVPQNLSASRPQDRQFILSSKKLLLSDSGFYLCAWSSLRDSAYGYTFGSGTRLTVV.

The chain employs TRBV7-2 and TRBJ1-2; weak D call: TRBD1 (5 bases). V lost 6 bases to trimming and J lost 8 bases, with 19 bases between them. This CDR3 spans 14 amino acids. Germline V gene sequence: CDR1 SGHTA, CDR2 FQGNSA. The CDR3 coding sequence is TGTGCCAGCAGGTCTACCTTAGGGGCTGTCGGCTACACCTTC. The encoded protein is CASRSTLGAVGYTF. Variable domain in full (rest from reference TRBV7-2 and TRBJ1-2): GAGVSQSPSNKVTEKGKDVELRCDPISGHTALYWYRQSLGQGLEFLIYFQGNSAPDKSGLPSDRFSAERTGGSVSTLTIQRTQQEDSAVYLCASRSTLGAVGYTFGSGTRLTVV.